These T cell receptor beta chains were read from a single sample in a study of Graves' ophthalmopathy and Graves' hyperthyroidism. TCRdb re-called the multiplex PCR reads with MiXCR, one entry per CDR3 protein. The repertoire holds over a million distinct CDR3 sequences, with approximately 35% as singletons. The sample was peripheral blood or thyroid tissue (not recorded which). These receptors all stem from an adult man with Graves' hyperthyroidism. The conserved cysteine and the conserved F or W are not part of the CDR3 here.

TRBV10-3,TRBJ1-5,AIWTGGEETQH
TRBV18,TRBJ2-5,ASSPTSLATQY
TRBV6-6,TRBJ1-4,ASSPHRATSPGKLF
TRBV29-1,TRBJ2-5,SVEGGLGETQY
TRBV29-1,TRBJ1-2,SVRDPTNYGYT
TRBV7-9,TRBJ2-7,ASSSSGSHYEQY
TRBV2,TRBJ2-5,ASRYEGQGDYQETQY
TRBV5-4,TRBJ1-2,ASSRYGTLRAGYT
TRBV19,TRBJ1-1,ASSPVSWTGNTEAF
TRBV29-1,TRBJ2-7,SAGGGSGYEQY
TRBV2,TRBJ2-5,ASSPQGTQETQY
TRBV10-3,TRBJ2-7,AISADPYEQY
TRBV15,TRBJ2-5,ATNQAGRKQETQY
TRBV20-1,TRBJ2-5,SATLVYGTQY
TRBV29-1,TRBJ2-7,SARGQYYEQY
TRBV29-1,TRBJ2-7,SVASAGLPYEQY
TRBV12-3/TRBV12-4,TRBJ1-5,ASTRTGSSNQPQH
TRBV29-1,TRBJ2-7,SVEDRGTGSYEQY
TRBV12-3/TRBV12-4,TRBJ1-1,ASSLGLANTEAF
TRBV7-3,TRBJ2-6,ASSSGFGTEA
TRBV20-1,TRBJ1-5,SASNRENNQPQH
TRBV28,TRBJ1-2,ASSLKNYGYT
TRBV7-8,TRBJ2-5,ASSLGQETQY
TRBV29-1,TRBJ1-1,SGRGRTNTEAF
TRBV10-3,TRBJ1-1,AISETGSRNTEAF
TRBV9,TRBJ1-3,ASSGSGQGNGNTIY
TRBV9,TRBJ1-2,ASSVEIRSGGYT
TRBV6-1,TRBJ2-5,ASLTISQETQY
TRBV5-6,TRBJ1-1,ASNMRGPAEAF
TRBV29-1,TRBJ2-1,SVRLDRAQF
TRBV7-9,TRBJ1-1,ASSLIPPGTSTGAF
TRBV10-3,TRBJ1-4,AISDGGLGEKLF
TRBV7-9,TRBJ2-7,ASSSSWGGQGSEQY
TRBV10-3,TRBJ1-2,AIGSSGGGYT
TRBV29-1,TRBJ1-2,SVVSSLVDRTYGYT
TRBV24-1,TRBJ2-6,ASSGGGQVSGVNVLT
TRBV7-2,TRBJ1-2,ASSLALMNRGYT
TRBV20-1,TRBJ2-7,SARLVDEQY
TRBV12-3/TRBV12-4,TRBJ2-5,ASRETVRQISQETQY
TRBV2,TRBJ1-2,ASRTTGELTYT
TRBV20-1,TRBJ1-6,SASSTGDNSPLH
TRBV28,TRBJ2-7,ASSLDEVGIYEQY
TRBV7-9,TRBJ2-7,ASSWTGGGDEQY
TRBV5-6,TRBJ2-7,ASSLAVRLASYEQY
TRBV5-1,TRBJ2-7,ASSLGQGPEQY
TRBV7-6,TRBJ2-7,ASSPVVTGHDGVYEQY
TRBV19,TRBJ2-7,ASSAGALYEQY
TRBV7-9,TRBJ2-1,ASSAPGQGNNEQF